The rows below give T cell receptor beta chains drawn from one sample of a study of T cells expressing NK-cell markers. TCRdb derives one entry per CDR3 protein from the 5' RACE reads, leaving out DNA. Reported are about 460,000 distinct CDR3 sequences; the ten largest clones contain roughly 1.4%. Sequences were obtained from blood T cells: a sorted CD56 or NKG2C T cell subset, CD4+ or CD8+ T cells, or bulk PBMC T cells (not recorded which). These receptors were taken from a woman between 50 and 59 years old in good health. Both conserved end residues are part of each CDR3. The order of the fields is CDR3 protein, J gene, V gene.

CDR3aa: CSARPQTGGFDNEQFF
j_gene: TRBJ2-1
v_gene: TRBV20-1

CDR3aa: CASSYLQLAGVVRNGYEQYF
j_gene: TRBJ2-7
v_gene: TRBV27

CDR3aa: CASSFRQGEQFF
j_gene: TRBJ2-1
v_gene: TRBV5-1

CDR3aa: CASSLISDGELFF
j_gene: TRBJ2-2
v_gene: TRBV5-1

CDR3aa: CASSRPGGSNTGELFF
j_gene: TRBJ2-2
v_gene: TRBV7-9

CDR3aa: CSAGTGGREQYF
j_gene: TRBJ2-7
v_gene: TRBV20-1

CDR3aa: CSAQLRQGRHNEQFF
j_gene: TRBJ2-1
v_gene: TRBV20-1

CDR3aa: CASSYGGRGYTF
j_gene: TRBJ1-2
v_gene: TRBV6-2/TRBV6-3

CDR3aa: CATSDYGTSEQYF
j_gene: TRBJ2-7
v_gene: TRBV24-1

CDR3aa: CASSKRPEQFF
j_gene: TRBJ2-1
v_gene: TRBV6-1

CDR3aa: CASSLRDRNLYGYTF
j_gene: TRBJ1-2
v_gene: TRBV6-1

CDR3aa: CSAVTSKRDEQYF
j_gene: TRBJ2-7
v_gene: TRBV20-1

CDR3aa: CATSDVGGRQETQYF
j_gene: TRBJ2-5
v_gene: TRBV24-1

CDR3aa: CASSAVVDEQFF
j_gene: TRBJ2-1
v_gene: TRBV2

CDR3aa: CASKSRQGFDGYTF
j_gene: TRBJ1-2
v_gene: TRBV27

CDR3aa: CASSSRTGGDGELFF
j_gene: TRBJ2-2
v_gene: TRBV11-2

CDR3aa: CASKRQSYGYTF
j_gene: TRBJ1-2
v_gene: TRBV2

CDR3aa: CSARDYRGSYGYTF
j_gene: TRBJ1-2
v_gene: TRBV20-1

CDR3aa: CASSLAASDHNEQFF
j_gene: TRBJ2-1
v_gene: TRBV7-2

CDR3aa: CAVRGQGHNSPLHF
j_gene: TRBJ1-6
v_gene: TRBV25-1

CDR3aa: CASSSPRDSASGGYTF
j_gene: TRBJ1-2
v_gene: TRBV5-1

CDR3aa: CSAKVGVGSGSMIETQYF
j_gene: TRBJ2-5
v_gene: TRBV20-1

CDR3aa: CASSQEGTRVDTEAFF
j_gene: TRBJ1-1
v_gene: TRBV4-1

CDR3aa: CSARVGGGITDTQYF
j_gene: TRBJ2-3
v_gene: TRBV20-1

CDR3aa: CASSSGTGTNTGELFF
j_gene: TRBJ2-2
v_gene: TRBV2

CDR3aa: CSVVAEVVNYGYTF
j_gene: TRBJ1-2
v_gene: TRBV29-1

CDR3aa: CSAPRTGGRQETQYF
j_gene: TRBJ2-5
v_gene: TRBV20-1

CDR3aa: CASSEWGQGRHNEQFF
j_gene: TRBJ2-1
v_gene: TRBV6-1

CDR3aa: CASSAGQGVGGANVLTF
j_gene: TRBJ2-6
v_gene: TRBV5-1

CDR3aa: CSVEVAGVGTDTQYF
j_gene: TRBJ2-3
v_gene: TRBV29-1

CDR3aa: CATSDAGLAGAPHEQFF
j_gene: TRBJ2-1
v_gene: TRBV24-1

CDR3aa: CASSHQGKRGYNEQFF
j_gene: TRBJ2-1
v_gene: TRBV4-1

CDR3aa: CASSKPGGGGNQPQHF
j_gene: TRBJ1-5
v_gene: TRBV2

CDR3aa: CASSFRAWGQENTGELFF
j_gene: TRBJ2-2
v_gene: TRBV12-3/TRBV12-4

CDR3aa: CASSVGPQGFNQPQHF
j_gene: TRBJ1-5
v_gene: TRBV9

CDR3aa: CASSQSPNTDTQYF
j_gene: TRBJ2-3
v_gene: TRBV4-1

CDR3aa: CASSRTQGARDEKLFF
j_gene: TRBJ1-4
v_gene: TRBV4-2

CDR3aa: CAWSVNRQNQPQHF
j_gene: TRBJ1-5
v_gene: TRBV30

CDR3aa: CASSLLAFTGELFF
j_gene: TRBJ2-2
v_gene: TRBV7-9

CDR3aa: CASSLLAGEPHEQYF
j_gene: TRBJ2-7
v_gene: TRBV18

CDR3aa: CSARDSLWFRGYTF
j_gene: TRBJ1-2
v_gene: TRBV20-1

CDR3aa: CASSHGTSGSNSPGELFF
j_gene: TRBJ2-2
v_gene: TRBV3-1

CDR3aa: CASSDRQGGNQPQHF
j_gene: TRBJ1-5
v_gene: TRBV2